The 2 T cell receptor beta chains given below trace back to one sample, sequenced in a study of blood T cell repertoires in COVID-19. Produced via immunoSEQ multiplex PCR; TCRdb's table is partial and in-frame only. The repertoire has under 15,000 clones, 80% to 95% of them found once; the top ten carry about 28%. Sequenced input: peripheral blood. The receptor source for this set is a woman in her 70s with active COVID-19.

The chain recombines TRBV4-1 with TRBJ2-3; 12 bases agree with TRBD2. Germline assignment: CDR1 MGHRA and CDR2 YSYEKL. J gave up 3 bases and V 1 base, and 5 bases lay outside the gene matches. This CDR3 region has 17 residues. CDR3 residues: CASSQGGLAGRTDTQYF. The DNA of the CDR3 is TGCGCCAGCAGCCAAGGCGGACTAGCGGGAAGGACAGATACGCAGTATTTT.

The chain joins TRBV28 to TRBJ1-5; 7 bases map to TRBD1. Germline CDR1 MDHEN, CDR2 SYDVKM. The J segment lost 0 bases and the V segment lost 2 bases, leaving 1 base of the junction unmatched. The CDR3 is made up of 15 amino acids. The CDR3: CASSLEGASNQPQHF. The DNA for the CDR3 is TGTGCCAGCAGTTTAGAGGGGGCTAGCAATCAGCCCCAGCATTTT.